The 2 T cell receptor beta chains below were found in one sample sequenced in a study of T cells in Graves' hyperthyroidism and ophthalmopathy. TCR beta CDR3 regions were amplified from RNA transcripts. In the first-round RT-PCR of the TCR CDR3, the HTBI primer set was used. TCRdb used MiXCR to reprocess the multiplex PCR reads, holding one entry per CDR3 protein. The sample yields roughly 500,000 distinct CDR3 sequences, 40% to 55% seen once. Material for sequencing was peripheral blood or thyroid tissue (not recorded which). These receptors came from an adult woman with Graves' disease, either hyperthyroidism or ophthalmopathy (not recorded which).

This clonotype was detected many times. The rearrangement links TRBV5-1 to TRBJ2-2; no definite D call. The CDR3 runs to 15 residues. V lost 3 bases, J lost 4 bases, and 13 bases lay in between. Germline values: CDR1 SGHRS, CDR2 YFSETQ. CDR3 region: CASSSGGRSTGELFF. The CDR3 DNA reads TGCGCCAGCAGCTCGGGTGGCAGGAGCACCGGGGAGCTGTTTTTT.

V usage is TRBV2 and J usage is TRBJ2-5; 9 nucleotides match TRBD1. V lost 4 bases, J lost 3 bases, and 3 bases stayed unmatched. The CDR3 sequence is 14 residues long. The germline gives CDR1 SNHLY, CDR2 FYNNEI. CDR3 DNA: TGTGCCAGCAGTGGGAGGACAGGGGAAGAGACCCAGTACTTC. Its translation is CASSGRTGEETQYF.